These 12 T cell receptor beta chains share one sample of origin, sequenced in a study of T cells after yellow fever vaccination. TCRdb re-derived calls from the 5' RACE reads in MiXCR, one entry per CDR3 protein. This sample carries about 220,000 distinct CDR3 sequences, approximately 3% of them seen once, and the ten largest clones take approximately 3%. The sequenced sample was CD4+ T cells sorted from PBMCs, obtained 10 days after the yellow fever booster vaccination. These receptor sequences come from a man between 18 and 35 years old who received the YFV17D yellow fever vaccine.

The rearrangement joins TRBV3-1 to TRBJ1-6; D is possibly TRBD1 (5 bases). This CDR3 has 15 residues. CDR1 and CDR2 from the germline V gene are LGHDT and YNNKEL (reference sequence). Trimming took off 3 bases at V and 1 base at J, with 7 bases between the two ends. CDR3 coding DNA: TGTGCCAGCAGCCATGGGGCATCCTATAATTCACCCCTCCACTTT. It is translated as CASSHGASYNSPLHF.

This clonotype was counted many times. The chain joins TRBV7-8 to TRBJ2-5; 7 bases line up with TRBD2. The V and J ends lost 2 bases and 5 bases, in that order; junction bases with no gene match: 2. CDR1 and CDR2 (germline): SGHVS, FQNEAQ. The CDR3 length is 13 residues. CDR3 loop: CASSLLGGETQYF. CDR3 DNA: TGTGCCAGCAGCTTATTGGGGGGGGAGACCCAGTACTTC.

This clonotype appeared many times. The J gene is TRBJ2-2, the V gene TRBV4-3, with 12 bases aligning to TRBD2. The CDR3 is made up of 16 amino acids. With 4 bases clipped from V and 5 bases from J, the junction kept 5 bases outside the gene matches. Germline CDR1 and CDR2: LGHNA and YSLEER. The CDR3 is CASSPVTSGRTGELFF. The CDR3, as DNA: TGCGCCAGCAGCCCCGTCACTAGCGGGAGGACCGGGGAGCTGTTTTTT.

This clonotype was recorded at least ten times. This sequence joins TRBV12-3 or TRBV12-4 and TRBJ1-2; D is ambiguous. Trimming stripped 6 bases from V and 7 bases from J, with 15 bases between. This CDR3 is 13 amino acids long. CDR3 nucleotides: TGTGCCAGCAGCCCGGGCCTAACCGTTGGCTACACCTTC. This gives the protein CASSPGLTVGYTF.

The V gene is TRBV12-3 or TRBV12-4, the J gene TRBJ1-5, with D perhaps matching TRBD1 (5 bases). The CDR3 sequence is 12 residues long. V shed 7 bases and J shed 7 bases, with 11 bases lying between them. The CDR3, as DNA: TGTGCCAGCAACCTGGGGGGGCAGCCCCAGCATTTT. It encodes CASNLGGQPQHF.

V usage is TRBV10-3 and J usage is TRBJ2-5; a weak D match, TRBD2 (5 bases). Deletions cut 4 bases from V and 2 bases from J, with 14 bases between. This CDR3 region has 15 residues. Germline loops: CDR1 ENHRY, CDR2 SYGVKD. This chain's CDR3 is CAISGASIRQETQYF. As DNA, the CDR3 is TGTGCCATCAGTGGGGCTAGCATCCGACAAGAGACCCAGTACTTC.

The chain has TRBV5-1 and TRBJ2-3, with 7 bases identical to TRBD2. Germline V gives CDR1 SGHRS, CDR2 YFSETQ. The CDR3 sequence is 15 residues long. The V gene end was trimmed by 1 base and the J gene end by 4 bases; junction bases not matched to a gene: 6. DNA of the CDR3: TGCGCCAGCAGCTTGTCGGTCGGGGGGTCAGATACGCAGTATTTT. The encoded protein is CASSLSVGGSDTQYF.

This clonotype has a count of ten or more. The chain couples TRBV20-1 to TRBJ2-5; 7 bases are a match to TRBD1. Germline V gene lookup returns CDR1 DFQATT and CDR2 SNEGSKA (reference sequence). Germline trimming cut 6 bases from V and 5 bases from J; bases unmatched to any gene: 9. The CDR3 runs 13 residues. CDR3 residues: CSAPLGGLETQYF. The CDR3 coding sequence is TGCAGTGCCCCTCTAGGGGGCTTGGAGACCCAGTACTTC.

The sample holds many counts of this clonotype. V and J are TRBV12-3 or TRBV12-4 and TRBJ2-3; 13 bases agree with TRBD2. J was trimmed by 1 base and V by 11 bases; bases with no gene match: 6. CDR3 length: 15 residues. CDR3 nucleotides: TGTGCCGGGCAGGGGACTAGCGGGGGCACAGATACGCAGTATTTT. It encodes CAGQGTSGGTDTQYF.

This clonotype was observed a handful of times. This rearrangement joins TRBV5-1 to TRBJ1-1; D is unresolved. Trimming pared 5 bases from V and 5 bases from J, leaving 19 bases between. Germline CDR1 reads SGHRS; CDR2 reads YFSETQ. The CDR3 is 15 amino acids. This CDR3 is CASSSSGVSGTEAFF. Here the CDR3 DNA reads TGCGCCAGCAGTTCTTCCGGCGTGTCGGGTACTGAAGCTTTCTTT.

This clonotype was observed at least ten times. The chain joins TRBV5-1 to TRBJ2-7; 8 bases agree with TRBD1. Germline lookup yields CDR1 SGHRS and CDR2 YFSETQ. The CDR3 loop spans 13 amino acids. V trimming: 6 bases; J trimming: 2 bases; junction bases outside the gene matches: 4. This CDR3 is CASTDRGAYEQYF. The DNA for the CDR3 is TGCGCCAGCACAGACAGGGGTGCCTACGAGCAGTACTTC.

The gene calls are TRBV2 and TRBJ2-7; no clear D gene. Trimming cost V 1 base and J 5 bases, with 6 bases left between them. Per germline, CDR1 SNHLY and CDR2 FYNNEI. The CDR3 covers 12 residues. CDR3 DNA sequence: TGTGCCAGCAGTGAAGTAACTAACGAGCAGTACTTC. Residues: CASSEVTNEQYF.